Given below is one T cell receptor beta chain in context. Its antigen is unknown. Amplified TCR beta CDR3 regions derived from RNA transcripts. During a first-round RT-PCR of the TCR CDR3, the HTBI primer set was used. MiXCR was run by TCRdb on the multiplex PCR reads, yielding one entry per CDR3 protein. The sample lists about 460,000 distinct CDR3 sequences, about 20% occurring once. This entry is derived from a study of T cells in Graves' hyperthyroidism and ophthalmopathy. Diagnoses were established using clinical symptoms, serum thyroxine and TRAb, thyroid ultrasound and orbital computed tomography. Trimming took 5 bases from V and 9 from J; bases not matched to a gene: 9. Germline CDR1 reads MDHEN; CDR2 reads SYDVKM. The CDR3 is 14 residues long. Study-level findings and limits: Among thyroid clonotypes expanded above 0.001, most also appeared in blood. Ophthalmopathy got predicted by the model a median around 6.8 months before its onset.

The sequence was obtained from a woman in her 70s with Graves' ophthalmopathy. The J gene is TRBJ1-5, the V gene TRBV28; 8 bases agree with TRBD1. Sequencing was done on a sample of blood. The CDR3 protein is CASSPGQGHSPQHF. The CDR3 DNA follows: TGTGCCAGCAGTCCTGGACAGGGTCATTCGCCCCAGCATTTT.